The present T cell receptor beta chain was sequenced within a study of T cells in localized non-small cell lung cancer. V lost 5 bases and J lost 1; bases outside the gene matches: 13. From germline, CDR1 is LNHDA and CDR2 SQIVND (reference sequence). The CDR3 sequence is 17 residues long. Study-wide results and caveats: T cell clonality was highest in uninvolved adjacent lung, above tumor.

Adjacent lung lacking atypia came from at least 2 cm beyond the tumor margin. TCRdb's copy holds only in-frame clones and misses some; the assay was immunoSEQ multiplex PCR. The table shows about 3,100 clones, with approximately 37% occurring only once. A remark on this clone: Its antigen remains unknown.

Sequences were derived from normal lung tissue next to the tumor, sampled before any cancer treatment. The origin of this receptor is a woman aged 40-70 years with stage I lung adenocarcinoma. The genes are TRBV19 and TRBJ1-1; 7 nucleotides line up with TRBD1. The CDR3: CASSLRPLDRSNTEAFF. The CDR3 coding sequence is TGTGCCAGTAGTTTACGGCCCCTGGACAGGTCGAACACTGAAGCTTTCTTT.